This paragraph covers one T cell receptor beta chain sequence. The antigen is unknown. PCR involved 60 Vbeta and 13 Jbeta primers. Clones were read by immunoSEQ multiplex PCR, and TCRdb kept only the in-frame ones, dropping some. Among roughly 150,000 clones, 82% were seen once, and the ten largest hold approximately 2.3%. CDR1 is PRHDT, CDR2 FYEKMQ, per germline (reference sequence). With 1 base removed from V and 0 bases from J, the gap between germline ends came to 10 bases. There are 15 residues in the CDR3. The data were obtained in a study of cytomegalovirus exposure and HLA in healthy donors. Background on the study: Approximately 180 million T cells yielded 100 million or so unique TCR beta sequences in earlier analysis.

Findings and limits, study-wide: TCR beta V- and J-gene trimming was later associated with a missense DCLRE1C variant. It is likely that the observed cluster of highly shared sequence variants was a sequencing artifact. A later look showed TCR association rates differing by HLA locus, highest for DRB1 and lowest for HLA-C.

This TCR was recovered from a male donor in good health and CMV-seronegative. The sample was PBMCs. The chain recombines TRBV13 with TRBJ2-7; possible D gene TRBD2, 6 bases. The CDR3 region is CASSLAGDSSYEQYF. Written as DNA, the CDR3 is TGTGCCAGCAGCTTAGCGGGAGACAGCTCCTACGAGCAGTACTTC.